The following is a T cell receptor (beta chain) sequence with its context. Its antigen is not yet known. No much larger clone exists at a distance of one base, and base qualities are not known. This record belongs to a study of cytomegalovirus exposure and HLA in healthy donors (dated by TCRdb to 2016 to 2017). Concerning the study at large: In an earlier analysis of 450 to 750 of the donors, 250 to 350 Gb of sequence data and some 120 million unique TCR beta sequences from 180 million or so T cells were reported. Approximately 310 gigabases of sequencing data and approximately 85 million unique TCR sequences were included in an early release covering 550 to 650 HLA-typed donors. Of the 300 to 500 genotyped donors, approximately 80% were placed in the genetic ancestry cluster associated with self-reported Caucasian donors. The aim of the study was to test whether cataloging public T cell receptors could identify signatures of past pathogen exposure. The study profiled the T cell repertoires of around 700 subjects by immunosequencing and related them to cytomegalovirus serostatus. A separate validation cohort of roughly 130 different subjects was used in addition to the approximately 610-subject first cohort. The study combined high-throughput TCR immunosequencing, statistical association of individual TCRs with disease status, and machine learning to predict cytomegalovirus infection status. A later analysis re-analyzed previously published TCR beta repertoires from hundreds of donors and added high-resolution HLA genotyping to study TCR occurrence patterns. The later analysis used no new phenotypic data to find candidate immune exposures, relying instead on TCR beta sequences and their occurrence across donors. An earlier analysis of around 580 of the donors used high-throughput TCR beta sequencing to judge whether each TCR beta V gene segment behaved as functional or pseudogenic. Donor age, sex, ethnicity and CMV serostatus were compiled together with the repertoire data. A later genetic analysis used genome-wide SNP genotypes for about three fifths of the roughly 700 donors, treating that subset as a discovery cohort. Every repertoire in the discovery cohort had been generated on one and the same sequencing platform. Class I and class II HLA loci were covered by the typing at four-digit resolution. Typing coverage differed by locus: A, B, C, DRB1 and DQB1 were typed in roughly 629-630 donors, DQA1 in 522, DPA1 in 600 to 610, and DPB1 in about 450. Four to six DR-DQ haplotypes were handled as single units for association and clustering, since linkage in the cohort was strong. On average, roughly 250,000 unique TCR beta nucleotide sequences were sequenced per donor among some 420 genotyped donors of the cohort, with roughly 18% of those sequences being non-productive. Study-level results and caveats: The sequencing pipeline was judged likely to have produced a cluster of highly shared sequence variants as a technical artifact. In an earlier analysis of approximately 590 of the donors, most TCR beta V segments appeared in productive rearrangements about 87% or about 30% of the time, broadly matching IMGT annotations. In both the original and validation cohorts, the classifier was reported to diagnose cytomegalovirus status with high specificity and sensitivity. The study gave a list of 150 to 200 TCR beta chains associated with cytomegalovirus. According to a later analysis, parvovirus B19, influenza, CMV and Epstein-Barr virus appeared linked to several top co-occurrence clusters. In a later analysis, HLA-associated TCR beta chains showed more clonal expansion and lower generation probabilities than non-associated chains that were equally common. In a later genetic analysis, fewer N-insertions in productive TCRs were reported among donors in an Asian-associated ancestry cluster than the roughly 700-donor mean. Some IMGT-functional V segments, including TRBV6-2 and TRBV6-3, could not be told apart with the 87-base-pair reads, so those segments were excluded. Because counts were too low, some 16 rarely observed V segments, including chromosome 9 orphons, were excluded from the earlier analysis of 587 of the donors. In a later analysis, TCR association rates were found to vary across HLA loci, with the most associated TCRs seen for DRB1 alleles and the fewest for HLA-C alleles. In vitro tests confirmed that three of the cytomegalovirus-associated TCR beta chains recognize cytomegalovirus antigens. According to the authors, the approach could potentially be generalized to other disease states and immunological phenotypes. A further reported finding was that TCR beta sequences accurately predicted the HLA-A and HLA-B alleles for most subjects in the first cohort. This cohort had only TCR beta chains sequenced, and the lack of alpha or paired-chain data limited which features could be detected. Correlated functional status among segregating V segments might be attributable to linkage disequilibrium, but an unknown experimental factor could not be ruled out. In a later analysis, most CMV-associated TCR beta chains were found to appear HLA-restricted, with HLA associations seemingly driven largely by CMV exposure. While some public TCRs were present in many individuals, most TCR sequences turned up only very rarely across donors. Because some donors lacked HLA typing at each locus, the association tests relied only on the typed subset. For the cohort, immune exposure information was limited to CMV serostatus. Assigning TCR associations to individual alleles was difficult when HLA alleles, especially DR and DQ, strongly co-occurred. At a false discovery rate of 0.05, a later analysis linked under 20,000 TCR beta sequences to specific HLA alleles. In a later genetic analysis, a missense DCLRE1C variant was associated with V-gene and J-gene trimming of TCR beta chains, and the association was replicated in an independent cohort. Roughly uniform sequencing depth across donors was assumed in presence/absence analyses, although this assumption may not hold.

The cohort consisted of some 730 healthy bone marrow donors. All cohort members were sampled while nominally healthy, although unrecorded immune exposures were likely present. The donor tested CMV seropositive, placing the donor among the approximately 290 seropositive members of the cohort. A peripheral blood sample was provided by each donor, and peripheral blood mononuclear cells were used for TCR beta sequencing. Genomic DNA extraction from the blood cell samples was performed with the Qiagen DNeasy Blood Extraction Kit. Library construction relied on the immunoSEQ multiplex PCR assay. For the multiplex PCR, a mixture combining 60 forward primers for TCR Vbeta segments and 13 reverse primers for TCR Jbeta segments was used. Amplification of the CDR3 region of rearranged TCR beta genes was performed with a multiplex PCR assay on genomic DNA. On the Illumina HiSeq System, the amplified TCR beta libraries were sequenced as 87-base-pair reads. For the original study's pipeline: A later analysis tallied 75 million to 95 million unique TCR beta chains across the 550 to 850 repertoires, and about 12 million of those chains were shared by two or more donors. To remove PCR and sequencing errors, raw reads were error-corrected and collapsed into unique sequences using a nearest-neighbor algorithm that merged closely related sequences. V, D and J gene segments were assigned by aligning CDR3 sequences to IMGT reference sequences. For a sequence to be retained, a match of at least six nucleotides was required to both a V gene segment and a J gene segment. Rearrangements were called productive when the CDR3 lacked stop codons and stayed in frame with V and J; all others were non-productive. Following IMGT convention, CDR3 was defined as the stretch from the second conserved V-encoded cysteine up to the conserved J-encoded phenylalanine. The earlier analysis of 550 to 650 of the donors excluded any sequence lacking an unambiguous match to a single V gene segment. An earlier analysis of several hundred of the donors called V segments functional above 56.7% productive rearrangements and segregating when the between-donor standard deviation exceeded 5%. A statistical classification framework was built for diagnosing cytomegalovirus status from the catalog of TCR beta chain sequences. In a later analysis, TCR nucleotide sequences were compared against IMGT/GENE-DB human TR gene sequences so that V and J genes could be assigned. In a later analysis, CDR3 sequences and most-parsimonious VDJ recombination scenarios were assigned using the TCRdist pipeline. In a later analysis, every TCR beta chain was defined by the combination of its CDR3 amino acid sequence and its V-gene family, and reads without a unique V-gene family were dropped. In a later analysis, 550 to 650 highly shared, low-generation-probability nucleotide sequences were removed to address suspected cross-contamination and a sequencing artifact. For each public chain, a later analysis derived a clonal expansion index from normalized ranks of inferred template counts within each repertoire. Generation probabilities in a later analysis came from a VDJ recombination model fitted to out-of-frame rearrangements, and those results were checked against IGoR. In a later analysis, TCR-TCR, TCR-HLA and TCR-CMV co-occurrence was scored with hypergeometric tests, and a repertoire-size bias correction was applied to TCR pairs. In a later analysis, false discovery rates were estimated by permuting HLA or CMV assignments 20 times. In a later analysis, co-occurring TCRs were grouped with DBSCAN, and TCRdist sequence similarity was added when clustering was performed within HLA-allele-positive subsets. Repertoires with fewer than 30,000 or more than 120,000 public chains were left out of co-occurrence clustering, as were a handful of repertoires with anomalous nucleotide sharing. TCRdb mirrors the immuneACCESS table, restricted to in-frame sequences. Some clones are absent from its copies; in checked studies, under half trace to an unresolved V gene, and the reason for the others is unknown. V and J calls and clone size are copied from that table; D and trimming were computed from the DNA. For this sample there are under 300,000 clones; 80% to 85% appear just once. 8% of the sample goes to the ten largest clones.

CDR1 LNHDA and CDR2 SQIVND are derived from the germline V gene (reference sequence). V is pruned by 3 bases and J by 2 bases, leaving 4 bases of the junction without a gene match. The CDR3, cysteine through phenylalanine, is 15 amino acids long. Only CDR3 DNA is held: 45 bases, read in frame from base 1. Material: PBMCs. This TCR came from a woman aged 55-70 years in good health and CMV-seropositive. The chain couples TRBV19 to TRBJ1-2; 9 bases in the junction line up with TRBD1. The DNA sequence follows: TGTGCCAGTAGTATCGGGACAGGGCGCAACTATGGCTACACCTTC. The translation is CASSIGTGRNYGYTF. The CDR3 plus the reference TRBV19 and TRBJ1-2 genes for the other parts give the full variable domain: DGGITQSPKYLFRKEGQNVTLSCEQNLNHDAMYWYRQDPGQGLRLIYYSQIVNDFQKGDIAEGYSVSREKKESFPLTVTSAQKNPTAFYLCASSIGTGRNYGYTFGSGTRLTVV.